The TCR beta chain described here comes from a study of spatial heterogeneity in lung cancer (dated by TCRdb to between 2019 and 2020). As for the study more broadly: Beta-chain transcripts were consistently detected in greater numbers than alpha-chain transcripts, which likely reflects a higher abundance of beta-chain transcripts. TCR alpha and beta repertoires were quantitatively compared across multiple tumor regions, matched nontumor lung and blood in non-small cell lung cancer. In tumor regions, TCR transcript counts showed a strong correlation with a T cell transcriptional module score from matched bulk RNA-seq. Both alpha and beta chains were TCR-sequenced in around 230 tumor regions, some 64 matched nontumor lung samples and over 55 PBMC samples obtained at surgery. In the raw uncorrected reads, each unique combination of TCR and UMI appeared more than ten times on average. Nonsynonymous mutation counts, determined by whole-exome sequencing of tumor tissue, were related to features of the TCR repertoire. General findings and caveats noted by the study authors: Additional single-cell paired TCR alpha and beta sequencing was considered necessary to confirm, at a functional level, the hypothesis that regional TCRs recognize regional mutations. The tumor nonsynonymous mutation count correlated with the number of expanded intratumoral alpha and beta TCRs. TCR-seq coverage of tumor T cells was estimated at only about 7% for alpha chains and about 14% for beta chains. Counts of ubiquitous and regional expanded TCRs were found to correlate with counts of ubiquitous and regional nonsynonymous mutations, respectively.

This clonotype has at least ten counts. The target of this receptor is not known. The input lacks base qualities; no much larger clone sits a single base away. The time point label of this sample denotes: sample taken at primary tumor resection. Donors were some 70 patients with early-stage, untreated non-small cell lung cancer from the lung TRACERx cohort. Without any cell sorting, TCR sequencing was performed on whole RNA extracted either from tumor and nontumor lung tissue or from cryopreserved PBMC samples. Patients were selected for TCR sequencing only if sufficient RNA was available from at least two tumor regions. Before selection, tumor and adjacent nontumor lung specimens were reviewed by a lung pathologist. Library preparation used 5' RACE. TCRdb records NextSeq 500 as the sequencer. The TCR library protocol attached a unique molecular identifier to each TCR cDNA molecule to allow correction of PCR and sequencing errors. In the original analysis: TCR identification, UMI-based error correction and CDR3 extraction were performed with Decombinator tools. TCRs above a frequency of 2 per 1,000, corresponding to the top 1% of the tumor frequency distribution, were defined as expanded. Expanded tumor TCRs statistically deemed absent (corrected P<0.05) from at least one tumor region were classed as regional, and all other expanded tumor TCRs were classed as ubiquitous. Each repertoire was subsampled 100 times to 5,000 TCRs, after which Renyi diversity was computed with the R vegan package. To build CDR3 similarity networks, amino acid triplet string-kernel similarity was used, and CDR3s were connected when their pairwise similarity was above 0.82. The public reads were reprocessed in TCRdb via fastp at Q25 and MiXCR, keeping in-frame beta chains. Each entry merges the rows of one CDR3 protein and shows their most common DNA and genes. TCRdb, rather than the study authors, made the V and J calls. The sample profile shows 10,000 to 11,000 distinct CDR3 sequences; around 8% of them were found once. The leading ten clones occupy less than 25% of the sample.

Trimmed from V: 4 bases; trimmed from J: 4 bases; junction bases lacking a gene match: 1. Spanning cysteine to phenylalanine, the CDR3 consists of 13 amino acids. The entry retains the CDR3 DNA only, 39 bases that are in frame from base 1. The germline V gene sets CDR1 to MGHDK and CDR2 to SYGVNS. The specimen comprised lung tumor tissue, sampled at surgery. The sequence joins TRBV25-1 to TRBJ2-5, with 9 bases in between that match TRBD1. The source of this sequence is a female donor with early-stage non-small cell lung cancer. CDR3 protein: CASSAGQGETQYF. DNA sequence: TGTGCCAGCAGTGCGGGACAGGGAGAGACCCAGTACTTC.